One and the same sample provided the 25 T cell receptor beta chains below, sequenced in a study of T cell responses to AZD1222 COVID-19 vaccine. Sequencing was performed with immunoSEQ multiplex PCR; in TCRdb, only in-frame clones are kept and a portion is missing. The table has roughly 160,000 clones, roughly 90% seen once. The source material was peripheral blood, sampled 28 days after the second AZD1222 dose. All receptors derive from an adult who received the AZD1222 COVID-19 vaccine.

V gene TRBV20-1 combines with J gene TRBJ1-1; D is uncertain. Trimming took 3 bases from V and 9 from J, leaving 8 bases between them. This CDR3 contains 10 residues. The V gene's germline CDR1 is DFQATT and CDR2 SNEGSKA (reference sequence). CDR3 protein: CSARSEKAFF. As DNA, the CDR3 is TGCAGTGCTAGGTCAGAGAAAGCTTTCTTT.

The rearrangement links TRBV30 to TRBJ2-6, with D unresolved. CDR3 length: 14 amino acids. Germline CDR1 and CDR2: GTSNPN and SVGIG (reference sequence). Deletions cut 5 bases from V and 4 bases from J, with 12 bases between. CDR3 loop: CAWGLSVGANVLTF. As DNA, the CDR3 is TGTGCCTGGGGGCTCTCGGTGGGGGCCAACGTCCTGACTTTC.

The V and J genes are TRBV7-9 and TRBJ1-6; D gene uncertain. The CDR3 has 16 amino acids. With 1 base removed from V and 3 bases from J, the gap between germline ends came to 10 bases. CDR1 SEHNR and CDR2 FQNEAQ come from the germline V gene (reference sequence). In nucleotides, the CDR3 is TGTGCCAGCAGCTTAGGAAGTCTTGGCTATAATTCACCCCTCCACTTT. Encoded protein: CASSLGSLGYNSPLHF.

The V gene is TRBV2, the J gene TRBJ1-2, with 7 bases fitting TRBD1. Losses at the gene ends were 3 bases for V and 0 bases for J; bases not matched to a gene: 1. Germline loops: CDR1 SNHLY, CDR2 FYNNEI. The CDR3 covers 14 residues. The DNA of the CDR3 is TGTGCCAGCAGTGAGGGACAGTCTAACTATGGCTACACCTTC. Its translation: CASSEGQSNYGYTF.

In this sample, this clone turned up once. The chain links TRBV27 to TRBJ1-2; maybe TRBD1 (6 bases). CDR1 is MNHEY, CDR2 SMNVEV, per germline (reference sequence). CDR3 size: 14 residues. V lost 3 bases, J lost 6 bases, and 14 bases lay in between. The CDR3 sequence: CASSFKPGADGYTF. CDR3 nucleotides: TGTGCCAGCAGTTTTAAGCCAGGGGCGGATGGCTACACCTTC.

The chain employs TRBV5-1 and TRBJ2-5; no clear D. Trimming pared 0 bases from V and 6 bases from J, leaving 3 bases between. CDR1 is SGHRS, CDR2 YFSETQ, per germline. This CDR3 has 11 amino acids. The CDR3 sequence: CASSLEQTQYF. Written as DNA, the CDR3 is TGCGCCAGCAGCTTGGAGCAGACCCAGTACTTC.

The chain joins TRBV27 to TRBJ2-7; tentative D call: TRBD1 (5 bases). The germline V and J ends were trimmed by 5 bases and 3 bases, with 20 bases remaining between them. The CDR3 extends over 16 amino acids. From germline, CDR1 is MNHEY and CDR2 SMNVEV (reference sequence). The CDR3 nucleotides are TGTGCCAGCAGTGCGAACCAGGGTATATGGTTCTACGAGCAGTACTTC. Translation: CASSANQGIWFYEQYF.

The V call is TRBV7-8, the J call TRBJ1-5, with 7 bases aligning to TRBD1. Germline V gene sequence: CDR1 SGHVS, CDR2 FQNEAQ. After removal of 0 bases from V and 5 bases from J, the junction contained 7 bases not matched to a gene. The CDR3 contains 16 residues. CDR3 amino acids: CASSLARTGLDQPQHF. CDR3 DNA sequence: TGTGCCAGCAGCTTAGCGCGGACAGGCCTAGATCAGCCCCAGCATTTT.

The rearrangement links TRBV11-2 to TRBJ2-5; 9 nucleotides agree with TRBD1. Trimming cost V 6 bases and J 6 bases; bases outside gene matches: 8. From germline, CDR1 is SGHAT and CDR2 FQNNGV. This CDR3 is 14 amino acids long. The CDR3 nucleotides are TGTGCCAGCAGAAATACAGGGGGCTTGAAGACCCAGTACTTC. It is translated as CASRNTGGLKTQYF.

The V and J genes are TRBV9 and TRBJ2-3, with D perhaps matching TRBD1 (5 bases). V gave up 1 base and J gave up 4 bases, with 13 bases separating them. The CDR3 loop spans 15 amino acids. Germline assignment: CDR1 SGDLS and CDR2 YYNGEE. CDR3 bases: TGTGCCAGCAGCGTATGGGGCTCAGCAGCAGATACGCAGTATTTT. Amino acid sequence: CASSVWGSAADTQYF.

The CDR3 DNA is TGTGCCAGCAGCCCGAAAGGAGGGGGCATAAGCACAGATACGCAGTATTTT. It codes for CASSPKGGGISTDTQYF. The genes are TRBV11-3 and TRBJ2-3, with D tentatively TRBD1 (7 bases). The CDR3 runs to 17 residues. The germline V gene has CDR1 SGHNT and CDR2 YENEEA. Trimming removed 5 bases at V and 0 bases at J, with 18 bases between.

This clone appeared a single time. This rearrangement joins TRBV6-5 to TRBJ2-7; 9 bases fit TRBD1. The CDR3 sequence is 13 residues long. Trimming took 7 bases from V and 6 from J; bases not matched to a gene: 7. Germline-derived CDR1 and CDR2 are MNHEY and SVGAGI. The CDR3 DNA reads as TGTGCCAGCATTAGGGACAGGGAAGGCGAGCAGTACTTC. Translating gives CASIRDREGEQYF.

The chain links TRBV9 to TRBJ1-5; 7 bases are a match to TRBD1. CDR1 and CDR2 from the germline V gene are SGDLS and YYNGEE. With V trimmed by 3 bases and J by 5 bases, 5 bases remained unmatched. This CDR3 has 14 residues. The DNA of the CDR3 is TGTGCCAGCAGCGGCGGGACAGTGGATCAGCCCCAGCATTTT. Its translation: CASSGGTVDQPQHF. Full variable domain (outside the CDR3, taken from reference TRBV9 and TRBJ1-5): DSGVTQTPKHLITATGQRVTLRCSPRSGDLSVYWYQQSLDQGLQFLIQYYNGEERAKGNILERFSAQQFPDLHSELNLSSLELGDSALYFCASSGGTVDQPQHFGDGTRLSIL.

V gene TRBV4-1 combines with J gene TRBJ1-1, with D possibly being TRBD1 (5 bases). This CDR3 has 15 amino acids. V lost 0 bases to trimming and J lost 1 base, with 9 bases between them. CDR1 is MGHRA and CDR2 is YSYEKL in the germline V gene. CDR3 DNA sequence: TGCGCCAGCAGCCAAGATGGGCAGGGGAACACTGAAGCTTTCTTT. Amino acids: CASSQDGQGNTEAFF.

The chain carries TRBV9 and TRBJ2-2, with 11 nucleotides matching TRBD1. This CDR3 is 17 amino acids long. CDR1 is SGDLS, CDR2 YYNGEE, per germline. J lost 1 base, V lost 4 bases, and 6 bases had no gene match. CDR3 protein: CASSPRTGGLNTGELFF. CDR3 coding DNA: TGTGCCAGCAGCCCTCGGACAGGGGGCTTGAACACCGGGGAGCTGTTTTTT.

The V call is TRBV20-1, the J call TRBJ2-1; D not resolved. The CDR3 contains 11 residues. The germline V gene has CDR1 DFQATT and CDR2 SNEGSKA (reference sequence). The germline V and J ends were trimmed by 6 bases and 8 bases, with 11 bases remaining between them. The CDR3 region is CSAQRRDEQFF. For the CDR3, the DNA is TGCAGTGCCCAAAGACGCGATGAGCAGTTCTTC.

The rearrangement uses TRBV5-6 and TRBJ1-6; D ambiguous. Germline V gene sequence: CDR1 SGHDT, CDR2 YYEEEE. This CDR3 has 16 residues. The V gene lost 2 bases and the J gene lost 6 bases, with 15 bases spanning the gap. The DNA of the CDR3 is TGTGCCAGCAGCTTTGCCTCTTCCGGGGTTAATTCACCCCTCCACTTT. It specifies CASSFASSGVNSPLHF. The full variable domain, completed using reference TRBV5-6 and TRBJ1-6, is DAGVTQSPTHLIKTRGQQVTLRCSPKSGHDTVSWYQQALGQGPQFIFQYYEEEERQRGNFPDRFSGHQFPNYSSELNVNALLLGDSALYLCASSFASSGVNSPLHFGNGTRLTVT.

CDR3 nucleotide sequence: TGTGCCAGTGGGACAGGAGATAACTATGGCTACACCTTC. Encoded protein: CASGTGDNYGYTF. The chain couples TRBV6-4 to TRBJ1-2; 8 bases line up with TRBD1. The CDR3 covers 13 residues. V lost 9 bases and J lost 1; bases outside the gene matches: 4. CDR1 and CDR2 (germline): MRHNA, SNTAGT.

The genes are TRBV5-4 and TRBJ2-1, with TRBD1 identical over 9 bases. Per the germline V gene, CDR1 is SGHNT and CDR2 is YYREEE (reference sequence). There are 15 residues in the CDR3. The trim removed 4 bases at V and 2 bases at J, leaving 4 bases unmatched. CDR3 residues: CASSPRDRAYNEQFF. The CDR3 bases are TGTGCCAGCAGCCCGCGGGACAGGGCCTACAATGAGCAGTTCTTC.

CDR3 DNA sequence: TGTGCCAGCAGTTCCCCGAAGTCGTATAGCAATCAGCCCCAGCATTTT. Translated, it gives CASSSPKSYSNQPQHF. This chain uses TRBV2 with TRBJ1-5, with D unresolved. In germline, CDR1 is SNHLY, CDR2 FYNNEI. The CDR3 loop spans 16 amino acids. V was cut by 5 bases and J by 0 bases, with 14 bases left in between.

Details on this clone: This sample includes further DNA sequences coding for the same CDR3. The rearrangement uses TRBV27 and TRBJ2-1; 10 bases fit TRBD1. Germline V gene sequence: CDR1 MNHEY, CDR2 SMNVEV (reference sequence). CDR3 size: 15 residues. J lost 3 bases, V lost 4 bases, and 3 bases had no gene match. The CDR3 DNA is TGTGCCAGCAGTTCCCGGGACAGGGGCTACAATGAGCAGTTCTTC. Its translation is CASSSRDRGYNEQFF.

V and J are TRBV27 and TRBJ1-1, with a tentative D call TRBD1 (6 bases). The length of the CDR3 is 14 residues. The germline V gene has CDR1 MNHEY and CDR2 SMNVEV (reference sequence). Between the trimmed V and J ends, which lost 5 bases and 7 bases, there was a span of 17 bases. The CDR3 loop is CASSANRVRGEAFF. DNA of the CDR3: TGTGCCAGCAGTGCGAACAGGGTCCGGGGTGAAGCTTTCTTT.

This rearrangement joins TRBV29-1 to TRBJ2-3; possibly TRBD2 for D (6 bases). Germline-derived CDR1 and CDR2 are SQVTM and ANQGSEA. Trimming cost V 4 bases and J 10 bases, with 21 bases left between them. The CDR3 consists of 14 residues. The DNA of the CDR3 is TGCAGCGTTGGGGGTCGAAGCGGGCCAAGCCCGCAGTATTTT. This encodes CSVGGRSGPSPQYF.

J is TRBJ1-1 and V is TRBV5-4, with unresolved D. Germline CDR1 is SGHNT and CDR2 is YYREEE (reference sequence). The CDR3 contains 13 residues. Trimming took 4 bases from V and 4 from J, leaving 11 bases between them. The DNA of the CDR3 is TGTGCCAGCAGCCCCACCCCGGTCACTGAAGCTTTCTTT. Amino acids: CASSPTPVTEAFF.

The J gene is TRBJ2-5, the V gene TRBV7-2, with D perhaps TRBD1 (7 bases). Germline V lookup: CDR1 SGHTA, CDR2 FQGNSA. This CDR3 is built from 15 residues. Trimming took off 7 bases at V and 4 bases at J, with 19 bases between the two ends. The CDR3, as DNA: TGTGCCAGCACCCCTCTAGGCCAGGGGGGAGAGACCCAGTACTTC. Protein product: CASTPLGQGGETQYF.